The rows below give T cell receptor beta chains drawn from one sample of a study of OX40 agonist ivuxolimab in advanced cancers. Clones were read by immunoSEQ multiplex PCR, and TCRdb kept only the in-frame ones, dropping some. Of 65,000 to 85,000 clones listed, around 81% are singletons. The starting material was CD4+ or CD8+ T cells sorted from blood, obtained in a trial of the OX40 agonist ivuxolimab. The receptors shown here come from an adult with an advanced solid tumor such as melanoma, head and neck, liver or kidney cancer. CDR3s include the opening cysteine and the closing phenylalanine or tryptophan. A D gene is named only where the DNA matches it firmly. Size tells how often a clone was seen (once, few, many) or the class of an expanded clone, and some rows leave it out.

d_call,clone_size,cdr3_length,v_call,j_call,cdr3_nt,cdr3_aa
TRBD1,NA,15,TRBV6-1,TRBJ1-2,TGTGCCAGCAGTTCAATTGGGACAGGGGGGTATGGCTACACCTTC,CASSSIGTGGYGYTF
NA,NA,12,TRBV25-1,TRBJ2-3,TGTGCCAGCAGCCTCAGCACAGATACGCAGTATTTT,CASSLSTDTQYF
NA,once,15,TRBV6-1,TRBJ2-1,TGTGCCACCCCTGTAGGTACGGGCTCCTACAATGAGCAGTTCTTC,CATPVGTGSYNEQFF
NA,NA,15,TRBV7-9,TRBJ2-2,TGTGCCAGCAGCTCCACTTCGCTGAACACCGGGGAGCTGTTTTTT,CASSSTSLNTGELFF
TRBD2,NA,18,TRBV9,TRBJ2-2,TGTGCCAGCAGCACCGGGACTAGCGGGAGGGGGAACACCGGGGAGCTGTTTTTT,CASSTGTSGRGNTGELFF
NA,NA,14,TRBV6-1,TRBJ2-3,TGTGCCAGCAGTGAATTTGAGAGCACAGATACGCAGTATTTT,CASSEFESTDTQYF
NA,NA,15,TRBV6-5,TRBJ2-1,TGTGCCAGCAGTTACCAGGGGATCGAGGACAATGAGCAGTTCTTC,CASSYQGIEDNEQFF
NA,NA,13,TRBV30,TRBJ2-3,TGTGCCTGGAGGGTGGGGGGCACAGATACGCAGTATTTT,CAWRVGGTDTQYF
TRBD2,NA,17,TRBV7-9,TRBJ2-2,TGTGCCAGCAGCTTGGGACTAGCGGGAGGAGGCACCGGGGAGCTGTTTTTT,CASSLGLAGGGTGELFF
NA,NA,13,TRBV14,TRBJ2-3,TGTGCCAGCAGCTTGGAGTTAACAGATACGCAGTATTTT,CASSLELTDTQYF
NA,NA,14,TRBV6-6,TRBJ2-2,TGTGCCAGCAGTTACCCGAAGATTGGGGGGGAGCTGTTTTTT,CASSYPKIGGELFF
NA,NA,14,TRBV29-1,TRBJ1-2,TGCAGCGTTGAAGCAGGGGCGGGCCGATATGGCTACACCTTC,CSVEAGAGRYGYTF